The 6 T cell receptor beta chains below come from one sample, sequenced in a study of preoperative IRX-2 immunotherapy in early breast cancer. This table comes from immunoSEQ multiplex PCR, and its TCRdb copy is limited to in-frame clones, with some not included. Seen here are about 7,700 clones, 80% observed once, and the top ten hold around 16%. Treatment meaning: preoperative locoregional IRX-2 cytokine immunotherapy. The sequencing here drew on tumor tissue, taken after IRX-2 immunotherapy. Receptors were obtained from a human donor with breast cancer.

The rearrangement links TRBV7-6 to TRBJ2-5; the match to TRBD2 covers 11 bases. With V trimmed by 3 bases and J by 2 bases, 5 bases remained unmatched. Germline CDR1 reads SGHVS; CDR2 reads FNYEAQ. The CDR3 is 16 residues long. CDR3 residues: CASSLVLAGGQETQYF. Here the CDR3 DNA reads TGTGCCAGCAGCTTGGTATTAGCGGGGGGGCAAGAGACCCAGTACTTC. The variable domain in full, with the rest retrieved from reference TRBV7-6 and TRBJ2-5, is GAGVSQSPRYKVTKRGQDVALRCDPISGHVSLYWYRQALGQGPEFLTYFNYEAQQDKSGLPNDRFSAERPEGSISTLTIQRTEQRDSAMYRCASSLVLAGGQETQYFGPGTRLLVL.

The DNA of the CDR3 is TGTGCCAGCAGCCGTAGCGGGGTGGACACCGGGGAGCTGTTTTTT. Its translation: CASSRSGVDTGELFF. The chain employs TRBV7-6 and TRBJ2-2; 8 nucleotides agree with TRBD2. The CDR3 has 15 residues. Germline loops: CDR1 SGHVS, CDR2 FNYEAQ. J lost 3 bases, V lost 5 bases, and 5 bases had no gene match.

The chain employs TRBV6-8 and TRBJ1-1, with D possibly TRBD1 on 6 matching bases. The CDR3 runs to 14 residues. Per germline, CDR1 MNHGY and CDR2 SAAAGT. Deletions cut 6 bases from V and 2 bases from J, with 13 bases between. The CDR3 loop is CASSLGQLNTEAFF. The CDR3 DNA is TGTGCCAGCAGCTTGGGACAATTAAACACTGAAGCTTTCTTT.

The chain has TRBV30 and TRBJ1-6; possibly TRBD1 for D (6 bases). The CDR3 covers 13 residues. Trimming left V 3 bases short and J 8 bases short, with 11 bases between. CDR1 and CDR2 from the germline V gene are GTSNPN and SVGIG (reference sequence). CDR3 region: CAWRETGYSPLHF. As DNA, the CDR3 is TGTGCCTGGAGGGAGACAGGCTATTCACCCCTCCACTTT.

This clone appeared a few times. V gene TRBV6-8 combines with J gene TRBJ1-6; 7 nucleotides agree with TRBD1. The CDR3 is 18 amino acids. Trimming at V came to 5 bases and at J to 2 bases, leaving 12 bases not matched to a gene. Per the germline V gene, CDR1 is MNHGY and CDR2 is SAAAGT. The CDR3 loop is CASSGPGTVNPYNSPLHF. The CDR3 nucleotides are TGTGCCAGCAGTGGTCCCGGGACAGTCAATCCCTATAATTCACCCCTCCACTTT.

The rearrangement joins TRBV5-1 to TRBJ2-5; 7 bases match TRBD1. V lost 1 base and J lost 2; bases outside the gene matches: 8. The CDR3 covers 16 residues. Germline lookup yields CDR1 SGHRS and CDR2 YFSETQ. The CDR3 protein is CASSLHPGTAQETQYF. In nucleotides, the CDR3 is TGCGCCAGCAGCTTGCACCCCGGGACAGCACAAGAGACCCAGTACTTC. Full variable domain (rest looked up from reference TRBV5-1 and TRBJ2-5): KAGVTQTPRYLIKTRGQQVTLSCSPISGHRSVSWYQQTPGQGLQFLFEYFSETQRNKGNFPGRFSGRQFSNSRSEMNVSTLELGDSALYLCASSLHPGTAQETQYFGPGTRLLVL.